These 21 T cell receptor beta chains came from one sample sequenced in a study of blood T cell repertoires in COVID-19. Profiled with immunoSEQ multiplex PCR; TCRdb holds only in-frame clones, not every one. The table has 230,000 or so clones, about four fifths seen once. The sequenced sample was peripheral blood. These receptors all come from a woman aged 80 or over with COVID-19, enrolled during active disease.

The genes are TRBV7-2 and TRBJ1-2; D is possibly TRBD1 (5 bases). The CDR3 has 15 amino acids. Trimming took 1 base from V and 8 from J, leaving 17 bases between them. The germline CDR1 and CDR2 sequences are SGHTA and FQGNSA. CDR3 nucleotides: TGTGCCAGCAGCTTAGGGGGTTTGGTTAGGGGCGGCTACACCTTC. This encodes CASSLGGLVRGGYTF.

This sequence joins TRBV18 and TRBJ1-5; no reliable D call. CDR3 length: 15 amino acids. CDR1 KGHSH and CDR2 LQKENI come from the germline V gene. Deletions cut 0 bases from V and 0 bases from J, with 6 bases between. For the CDR3, the DNA is TGTGCCAGCTCACCACCGTCAGTTAGCAATCAGCCCCAGCATTTT. This sequence encodes CASSPPSVSNQPQHF.

V is TRBV4-3 and J is TRBJ2-1; TRBD2 agrees at 9 bases. V shed 1 base and J 6 bases; nucleotides not matched to a gene: 7. Germline CDR1 LGHNA, CDR2 YSLEER. The CDR3 has 16 amino acids. This CDR3 is CASSQGLAGTPNEQFF. CDR3 DNA: TGCGCCAGCAGCCAAGGTCTAGCGGGGACGCCCAATGAGCAGTTCTTC.

The chain recombines TRBV19 with TRBJ2-7, with TRBD1 matching over 8 bases. The CDR3 is made up of 15 amino acids. Unmatched junction bases numbered 15, after V lost 7 bases and J lost 7 bases. The V gene's germline CDR1 is LNHDA and CDR2 SQIVND (reference sequence). Here the CDR3 reads CASTISGTGGKEQYF. DNA of the CDR3: TGTGCCAGTACCATATCCGGGACAGGAGGGAAAGAGCAGTACTTC.

The chain has TRBV2 and TRBJ1-2, with 8 positions matching TRBD1. The CDR3 is made up of 13 amino acids. The ends lost 10 bases at V and 2 bases at J; junction bases unmatched: 6. In germline, CDR1 is SNHLY, CDR2 FYNNEI. The CDR3 DNA is TGTGCCACTAGACAGGGGATGAACTATGGCTACACCTTC. Its protein product is CATRQGMNYGYTF.

The chain employs TRBV9 and TRBJ2-1, with a tentative D call TRBD2 (7 bases). CDR1 and CDR2 from the germline V gene are SGDLS and YYNGEE. CDR3 size: 15 residues. Trimming took 0 bases from V and 8 from J, leaving 15 bases between them. This CDR3 is CASSVVGGAVDEQFF. The CDR3 DNA reads TGTGCCAGCAGCGTAGTTGGGGGGGCAGTGGATGAGCAGTTCTTC. Together with reference TRBV9 and TRBJ2-1, the CDR3 gives the full variable domain: DSGVTQTPKHLITATGQRVTLRCSPRSGDLSVYWYQQSLDQGLQFLIQYYNGEERAKGNILERFSAQQFPDLHSELNLSSLELGDSALYFCASSVVGGAVDEQFFGPGTRLTVL.

The chain combines TRBV29-1 with TRBJ1-1; TRBD1 is a possible D gene (6 bases). The V gene lost 4 bases and the J gene lost 4 bases, with 10 bases spanning the gap. Germline V CDR1 and CDR2: SQVTM, ANQGSEA. The CDR3 consists of 12 residues. Here the CDR3 reads CSVARQATEAFF. DNA for the CDR3: TGCAGCGTTGCACGACAGGCCACTGAAGCTTTCTTT. The whole variable domain, filled in from reference TRBV29-1 and TRBJ1-1, reads SAVISQKPSRDICQRGTSLTIQCQVDSQVTMMFWYRQQPGQSLTLIATANQGSEATYESGFVIDKFPISRPNLTFSTLTVSNMSPEDSSIYLCSVARQATEAFFGQGTRLTVV.

The J gene is TRBJ2-3, the V gene TRBV7-2, with TRBD1 matching 12 bases. V lost 2 bases to trimming and J lost 7 bases; unmatched junction nucleotides: 13. The CDR3 length is 18 residues. Per the germline V gene, CDR1 is SGHTA and CDR2 is FQGNSA. Here the CDR3 DNA reads TGTGCCAGCAGCTTATCGGGACAGGGGGCGCAGGATCGAAATACGCAGTATTTT. Translated: CASSLSGQGAQDRNTQYF.

V gene TRBV28 combines with J gene TRBJ2-7, with D possibly TRBD2 on 6 matching bases. V dropped 8 bases and J dropped 6 bases, with 17 bases sitting between them. Looked up from germline, CDR1 is MDHEN and CDR2 is SYDVKM. The length of the CDR3 is 13 residues. CDR3 in amino acids: CASYTRLVTEQYF. DNA for the CDR3: TGTGCCAGCTATACACGACTAGTTACCGAGCAGTACTTC.

V is TRBV7-2 and J is TRBJ1-5; 7 nucleotides line up with TRBD1. Trimming took 4 bases from V and 1 from J; bases not matched to a gene: 4. Germline V gives CDR1 SGHTA, CDR2 FQGNSA. The CDR3 is 15 amino acids. The CDR3 DNA is TGTGCCAGCAGCTCGCAGGGGGTGAGCAATCAGCCCCAGCATTTT. This codes for CASSSQGVSNQPQHF.

The rearrangement joins TRBV11-2 to TRBJ1-1; D may be TRBD1 (6 bases). Germline CDR1 and CDR2: SGHAT and FQNNGV. The CDR3 contains 15 residues. The V and J ends lost 7 bases and 1 base respectively, with 16 bases between them. Here the CDR3 DNA reads TGTGCCAGCACCCCGTGGGGGGGGCGGAACACTGAAGCTTTCTTT. Encoded protein: CASTPWGGRNTEAFF. The full variable domain, in which reference TRBV11-2 and TRBJ1-1 provide the parts outside the CDR3, is EAGVAQSPRYKIIEKRQSVAFWCNPISGHATLYWYQQILGQGPKLLIQFQNNGVVDDSQLPKDRFSAERLKGVDSTLKIQPAKLEDSAVYLCASTPWGGRNTEAFFGQGTRLTVV.

V usage is TRBV5-4 and J usage is TRBJ2-3, with 11 bases identical to TRBD2. CDR1 is SGHNT, CDR2 YYREEE, per germline (reference sequence). This CDR3 contains 15 residues. With V trimmed by 6 bases and J by 3 bases, 6 bases remained unmatched. Written as DNA, the CDR3 is TGTGCCAGCACCTTAACTAGCGGGAGAACAGATACGCAGTATTTT. Translated, it gives CASTLTSGRTDTQYF. The full variable domain, its missing parts supplied by reference TRBV5-4 and TRBJ2-3, is ETGVTQSPTHLIKTRGQQVTLRCSSQSGHNTVSWYQQALGQGPQFIFQYYREEENGRGNFPPRFSGLQFPNYSSELNVNALELDDSALYLCASTLTSGRTDTQYFGPGTRLTVL.

The chain links TRBV7-9 to TRBJ1-3; 10 positions match TRBD1. V lost 3 bases to trimming and J lost 3 bases; unmatched junction nucleotides: 5. Germline V gene sequence: CDR1 SEHNR, CDR2 FQNEAQ (reference sequence). The CDR3 extends over 16 amino acids. CDR3 coding DNA: TGTGCCAGCAGCTTGTTGACAGGGGGCTATGGAAACACCATATATTTT. Translating gives CASSLLTGGYGNTIYF.

V is TRBV11-2 and J is TRBJ2-7, with 8 bases that match TRBD1. Per germline, CDR1 SGHAT and CDR2 FQNNGV. The CDR3 spans 12 residues. The trim removed 4 bases at V and 6 bases at J, leaving 2 bases unmatched. Written as DNA, the CDR3 is TGTGCCAGCAGCTCAGGGGGCGGCGAGCAGTACTTC. Its translation: CASSSGGGEQYF.

The CDR3 DNA reads as TGCACCAGCAGCCAAGGTATCAGGGTCTACGAGCAGTACTTC. This encodes CTSSQGIRVYEQYF. The J gene is TRBJ2-7, the V gene TRBV1; TRBD1 is the table's D call, not checked against the DNA. TRBV1 is a recognized pseudogene. CDR3 length: 14 amino acids.

This chain connects TRBV25-1 to TRBJ1-2; 8 bases are a match to TRBD1. V was clipped by 1 base and J by 4 bases; unmatched bases: 5. The germline V gene encodes CDR1 MGHDK and CDR2 SYGVNS. CDR3 size: 15 residues. DNA for the CDR3: TGTGCCAGCAGTGAATTAGGTACAGGGGGCTATGGCTACACCTTC. It codes for CASSELGTGGYGYTF.

The J gene is TRBJ2-5, the V gene TRBV4-1; D not resolved. This CDR3 region has 13 residues. Per the germline V gene, CDR1 is MGHRA and CDR2 is YSYEKL. With 1 base removed from V and 4 bases from J, the gap between germline ends came to 7 bases. The CDR3: CASSQGFRETQYF. Written as DNA, the CDR3 is TGCGCCAGCAGCCAAGGTTTTCGAGAGACCCAGTACTTC.

The chain links TRBV11-3 to TRBJ1-6; 7 nucleotides match TRBD1. CDR1 and CDR2 from the germline V gene are SGHNT and YENEEA. The trim removed 5 bases at V and 11 bases at J, leaving 12 bases unmatched. This CDR3 is 15 amino acids long. CDR3 sequence reads: CASSASLSTGPPLHF. The DNA for the CDR3 is TGTGCCAGCAGCGCCTCCCTTTCGACAGGGCCACCCCTCCACTTT.

The chain has TRBV28 and TRBJ1-5; TRBD1 aligns across 10 bases. The CDR3 is 16 amino acids. V dropped 5 bases and J dropped 2; count of bases not matched to a gene: 6. CDR1 MDHEN and CDR2 SYDVKM come from the germline V gene. The DNA of the CDR3 is TGTGCCAGCAGTCCGAGACAGGGGGCTGGCAATCAGCCCCAGCATTTT. Residues: CASSPRQGAGNQPQHF.

The V call is TRBV2, the J call TRBJ1-4; tentative D call: TRBD1 (5 bases). CDR3 size: 13 residues. V was trimmed by 6 bases and J by 2 bases, leaving 7 bases between them. CDR1 and CDR2 (germline): SNHLY, FYNNEI. Written as DNA, the CDR3 is TGTGCCAGCAGGACAGCCACTAATGAAAAACTGTTTTTT. Translating gives CASRTATNEKLFF.

This rearrangement joins TRBV19 to TRBJ1-3, with D perhaps TRBD1 (5 bases). Germline V gives CDR1 LNHDA, CDR2 SQIVND (reference sequence). The CDR3 loop spans 15 amino acids. Trimming took off 7 bases at V and 0 bases at J, with 13 bases between the two ends. CDR3 sequence: CASTDTRVSGNTIYF. The CDR3 DNA is TGTGCCAGTACCGATACCAGGGTCTCTGGAAACACCATATATTTT. The variable domain in full, with the rest retrieved from reference TRBV19 and TRBJ1-3, is DGGITQSPKYLFRKEGQNVTLSCEQNLNHDAMYWYRQDPGQGLRLIYYSQIVNDFQKGDIAEGYSVSREKKESFPLTVTSAQKNPTAFYLCASTDTRVSGNTIYFGEGSWLTVV.